A single sample is the source of the 11 T cell receptor beta chains below, sequenced in a study of blood T cells in healthy people across ages. Next came a second PCR, run for about 6 to 12 cycles, which used a sample-barcoded 5' primer along with a J-beta primer mix. MiXCR, applied by TCRdb to the 5' RACE reads, yields one record per CDR3 protein. Among approximately 320,000 distinct CDR3 sequences, 27% were seen once, and the ten largest hold over 25%. Sequencing was carried out using blood. The receptor source for this set is a woman between 70 and 85 years old in good health.

The gene calls are TRBV5-1 and TRBJ2-5; D may be TRBD1 (6 bases). The J call is in doubt because the DNA end fits TRBJ2-1 better. This CDR3 has 14 residues. Germline V gene sequence: CDR1 SGHRS, CDR2 YFSETQ. DNA for the CDR3: TGCGCCAGCAGCTTGGTAGGGGGTAGCAATGAGCAGTTCTTC. Translated, it gives CASSLVGGSNEQFF.

This clonotype was picked up many times. The V call is TRBV2, the J call TRBJ1-6; 9 bases agree with TRBD1. Looked up from germline, CDR1 is SNHLY and CDR2 is FYNNEI. The CDR3 covers 13 residues. V dropped 11 bases and J dropped 10; count of bases not matched to a gene: 9. DNA for the CDR3: TGTGCCGGACTCGGGACAGGGCGGTCACCCCTCCACTTT. Amino acids: CAGLGTGRSPLHF.

This chain uses TRBV14 with TRBJ2-5; 7 bases fit TRBD2. V shed 0 bases and J 4 bases; nucleotides not matched to a gene: 5. The germline V gene encodes CDR1 SGHDN and CDR2 FVKESK. The CDR3 is 15 residues long. The CDR3 is CASSQDQRTRETQYF. In nucleotides, the CDR3 is TGTGCCAGCAGCCAAGATCAAAGGACTAGAGAGACCCAGTACTTC.

This clonotype was recorded a few times. This CDR3 is CAGRPGQGAYEQYF. CDR3 in DNA: TGTGCCGGGAGACCGGGACAGGGAGCCTACGAGCAGTACTTC. This sequence joins TRBV2 and TRBJ2-7; TRBD1 agrees at 9 bases. V lost 11 bases to trimming and J lost 2 bases; unmatched junction nucleotides: 10. Looked up from germline, CDR1 is SNHLY and CDR2 is FYNNEI. The CDR3 totals 14 residues.

This clonotype was seen a few times. The CDR3, as DNA: TGCGCCAGCAGCTTGGAAATAGGACAGCAAGAGACCCAGTACTTC. It translates to CASSLEIGQQETQYF. The chain recombines TRBV5-1 with TRBJ2-5, with D perhaps TRBD1 (6 bases). Between the trimmed V and J ends, which lost 0 bases and 2 bases, there was a span of 11 bases. Germline V gene data show CDR1 as SGHRS and CDR2 as YFSETQ. This CDR3 comprises 15 residues.

The rearrangement uses TRBV29-1 and TRBJ2-7, with D hard to call. This CDR3 has 13 residues. Trimming removed 6 bases at V and 4 bases at J, with 16 bases between. Germline V CDR1 and CDR2: SQVTM, ANQGSEA. CDR3: CSVATRLAYEQYF. The CDR3, as DNA: TGCAGCGTCGCGACGCGGTTAGCTTACGAGCAGTACTTC.

This clonotype was counted a few times. DNA for the CDR3: TGTGCCAGCAGCAGGAGTAAGCAGAGCGAGCAGTACTTC. This codes for CASSRSKQSEQYF. The V gene is TRBV6-5, the J gene TRBJ2-7; D ambiguous. The CDR3 totals 13 residues. Germline CDR1 is MNHEY and CDR2 is SVGAGI. V was cut by 6 bases and J by 6 bases, with 15 bases left in between.

This clonotype has a handful of counts. The V call is TRBV29-1, the J call TRBJ2-7; D is possibly TRBD1 or TRBD2 (5 bases each). Trimming stripped 4 bases from V and 3 bases from J, with 16 bases between. CDR3 size: 14 residues. From germline, CDR1 is SQVTM and CDR2 ANQGSEA. CDR3 bases: TGCAGCGTTGGGGCCCCGGGACCGATCTACGAGCAGTACTTC. This translates into CSVGAPGPIYEQYF.

The rearrangement uses TRBV5-5 and TRBJ2-7; D is undetermined. This CDR3 spans 13 amino acids. Germline CDR1 SGHKS, CDR2 YYEKEE (reference sequence). V was cut by 1 base and J by 3 bases, with 8 bases left in between. The CDR3 DNA reads TGTGCCAGCAGCTTGCTTTACAGCTACGAGCAGTACTTC. Amino acids: CASSLLYSYEQYF.

This clonotype occurred a few times. V is TRBV28 and J is TRBJ2-4; a possible D gene is TRBD1 (6 bases). The germline V and J ends were trimmed by 3 bases and 0 bases, with 21 bases remaining between them. CDR1 is MDHEN, CDR2 SYDVKM, per germline. This CDR3 is 19 amino acids long. CDR3 sequence reads: CASSFTVDRLLLAKNIQYF. The CDR3 nucleotides read TGTGCCAGCAGTTTTACGGTCGACAGGCTTTTATTAGCCAAAAACATTCAGTACTTC.

This chain uses TRBV12-3 or TRBV12-4 with TRBJ2-7; 7 bases agree with TRBD1. Unmatched junction bases numbered 7, after V lost 7 bases and J lost 1 base. This CDR3 comprises 14 residues. CDR3 amino acids: CASTRDRLSYEQYF. CDR3 sequence (DNA): TGTGCCAGCACTCGGGACAGACTTTCCTACGAGCAGTACTTC.